This T cell receptor beta chain was obtained from a study of T cells after yellow fever vaccination. Germline values: CDR1 SGHTA, CDR2 FQGTGA. The CDR3 is made up of 13 amino acids. V was clipped by 3 bases and J by 6 bases; unmatched bases: 1. Researchers made TCR cDNA using 5'RACE template switching, and this step added a universal primer site and UMIs. Each CDR3 protein gets one entry after TCRdb re-called the 5' RACE reads with MiXCR. This sample carries 280,000 or so distinct CDR3 sequences, 7.5% to 9.5% of them seen once, and the ten largest clones take around 3.3%. This sequence originates from a young man who received the YFV17D yellow fever vaccine. The specimen was CD4+ T cells sorted from PBMCs, collected 5 days after the yellow fever booster vaccination. The chain links TRBV7-3 to TRBJ2-1; TRBD2 agrees at 8 bases. The DNA of the CDR3 is TGTGCCAGCAGCTTTACTAGCGGCAATGAGCAGTTCTTC. Translation: CASSFTSGNEQFF.